This TCR beta chain was observed in a study of T cells in Graves' hyperthyroidism and ophthalmopathy. Study-level results: The majority of expanded thyroid clonotypes above 0.001 also appeared in blood.

This clonotype was observed many times. Its antigen is unidentified. Investigators excluded patients with uncontrolled infection, other autoimmune disease, pregnancy or lactation. The PBMCs studied were ones that came from 10 ml fresh peripheral blood. Using RNA transcripts as the source, TCR beta CDR3 regions were amplified. First-round RT-PCR of the TCR CDR3 relied on the HTBI primer set. TCRdb reprocessed the multiplex PCR reads with MiXCR, giving one entry per CDR3 protein. Counted here are roughly 300,000 distinct CDR3 sequences, 15% to 20% occurring once; the ten biggest clones make up around 47%. The receptor's source is a woman aged 50 to 60 with Graves' hyperthyroidism. What was sequenced was blood.

CDR3 in DNA: TGTGCCAGCGCCACAGCGGGACGGGATGAGCAGTTCTTC. This translates into CASATAGRDEQFF. The chain recombines TRBV7-8 with TRBJ2-1, with TRBD2 matching 7 bases. From germline, CDR1 is SGHVS and CDR2 FQNEAQ. The CDR3 loop spans 13 amino acids. V lost 8 bases and J lost 8; bases outside the gene matches: 9.